Below are 15 T cell receptor beta chains sequenced from a single sample in a study of shared clonotypes between healthy human individuals. The table came from immunoSEQ multiplex PCR; TCRdb's copy has only in-frame clones and leaves some out. The sample has a few hundred thousand clones; 77% are singletons. The specimen was PBMCs. The receptors derive from a woman aged 40 to 49 in good health. Some clones in this sample may be carry-over from other donors' samples.

V usage is TRBV5-1 and J usage is TRBJ2-7; D may be TRBD2 (6 bases). Looked up from germline, CDR1 is SGHRS and CDR2 is YFSETQ. The V and J ends lost 0 bases and 1 base respectively, with 17 bases between them. The CDR3 covers 17 residues. CDR3 DNA sequence: TGCGCCAGCAGCTTGGAGGAGGCAGGGACTCAATCCTACGAGCAGTACTTC. Residues: CASSLEEAGTQSYEQYF. Using reference TRBV5-1 and TRBJ2-7 for the parts outside the CDR3, the full variable domain is KAGVTQTPRYLIKTRGQQVTLSCSPISGHRSVSWYQQTPGQGLQFLFEYFSETQRNKGNFPGRFSGRQFSNSRSEMNVSTLELGDSALYLCASSLEEAGTQSYEQYFGPGTRLTVT.

The V call is TRBV11-2, the J call TRBJ2-1; 8 nucleotides align to TRBD1. Germline V gives CDR1 SGHAT, CDR2 FQNNGV. The CDR3 contains 13 residues. After removal of 1 base from V and 7 bases from J, the junction contained 0 bases not matched to a gene. The CDR3 here is CASSLGTGNEQFF. The CDR3 DNA sequence: TGTGCCAGCAGCTTAGGGACAGGGAATGAGCAGTTCTTC. The full variable domain, its missing parts supplied by reference TRBV11-2 and TRBJ2-1, is EAGVAQSPRYKIIEKRQSVAFWCNPISGHATLYWYQQILGQGPKLLIQFQNNGVVDDSQLPKDRFSAERLKGVDSTLKIQPAKLEDSAVYLCASSLGTGNEQFFGPGTRLTVL.

This chain connects TRBV18 to TRBJ2-3; 7 nucleotides align to TRBD2. This CDR3 contains 15 residues. The germline CDR1 and CDR2 sequences are KGHSH and LQKENI. V was pared by 2 bases and J by 5 bases, with 7 bases of the junction left unmatched. The CDR3 region is CASSPVAGREDTQYF. The CDR3 DNA reads TGTGCCAGCTCACCAGTAGCGGGCCGGGAAGATACGCAGTATTTT.

The chain has TRBV5-4 and TRBJ1-2; D ambiguous. Trimming shortened V by 1 base and J by 2 bases, and 9 bases separated the two germline ends. This CDR3 contains 14 residues. Germline V lookup: CDR1 SGHNT, CDR2 YYREEE (reference sequence). The DNA of the CDR3 is TGTGCCAGCAGCTTGATGGCAGCCAACTATGGCTACACCTTC. It is translated as CASSLMAANYGYTF. The entire variable domain, with the rest obtained from reference TRBV5-4 and TRBJ1-2, is as follows: ETGVTQSPTHLIKTRGQQVTLRCSSQSGHNTVSWYQQALGQGPQFIFQYYREEENGRGNFPPRFSGLQFPNYSSELNVNALELDDSALYLCASSLMAANYGYTFGSGTRLTVV.

The chain recombines TRBV6-1 with TRBJ1-5; D is unresolved. From germline, CDR1 is MNHNS and CDR2 SASEGT. There are 13 residues in the CDR3. The V and J ends lost 6 bases and 0 bases respectively, with 6 bases between them. CDR3 protein: CASSDYSNQPQHF. DNA of the CDR3: TGTGCCAGCAGCGATTATAGCAATCAGCCCCAGCATTTT.

This clone was seen only once. This chain links TRBV7-6 with TRBJ1-1; 8 nucleotides align to TRBD1. The J segment lost 1 base and the V segment lost 3 bases, leaving 7 bases of the junction unmatched. There are 16 residues in the CDR3. CDR1 is SGHVS, CDR2 FNYEAQ, per germline. CDR3 in DNA: TGTGCCAGCAGCTTGCTAATCACAGGGGGGAACACTGAAGCTTTCTTT. Translation: CASSLLITGGNTEAFF. Together with reference TRBV7-6 and TRBJ1-1, the CDR3 gives the full variable domain: GAGVSQSPRYKVTKRGQDVALRCDPISGHVSLYWYRQALGQGPEFLTYFNYEAQQDKSGLPNDRFSAERPEGSISTLTIQRTEQRDSAMYRCASSLLITGGNTEAFFGQGTRLTVV.

This chain links TRBV2 with TRBJ1-1, with 9 bases aligning to TRBD1. Germline values: CDR1 SNHLY, CDR2 FYNNEI. With 9 bases clipped from V and 2 bases from J, the junction kept 7 bases outside the gene matches. This CDR3 comprises 14 residues. CDR3 sequence: CASCRDRANTEAFF. Here the CDR3 DNA reads TGTGCCAGTTGCCGGGACAGGGCCAACACTGAAGCTTTCTTT.

The chain uses TRBV10-3 and TRBJ2-6; TRBD1 might be the D (5 bases). Germline CDR1 ENHRY, CDR2 SYGVKD. The CDR3 is 15 amino acids. Trimming removed 8 bases from V and 1 base from J, with 12 bases in between. CDR3 DNA: TGTGCCATCTCTGAAGGGGATTCTGGGGCCAACGTCCTGACTTTC. Its translation: CAISEGDSGANVLTF.

This chain links TRBV6-5 with TRBJ2-5; D may be TRBD2 (5 bases). Germline CDR1 MNHEY, CDR2 SVGAGI. This CDR3 region has 15 residues. V lost 4 bases and J 0 bases, leaving 12 bases between the germline ends. For the CDR3, the DNA is TGTGCCAGCAGTTCCGAGGGTCTGTACCAAGAGACCCAGTACTTC. This codes for CASSSEGLYQETQYF.

This clone was picked up one time. The CDR3 DNA sequence: TGTGCCACAACGACAGGGGGCATTACTGAAGCTTTCTTT. Translating it yields CATTTGGITEAFF. The chain is built from TRBV28 and TRBJ1-1; TRBD1 aligns across 10 bases. Germline trimming cut 10 bases from V and 5 bases from J; bases unmatched to any gene: 7. The CDR3 covers 13 residues. CDR1 and CDR2 from the germline V gene are MDHEN and SYDVKM.

In its sample, this clone was seen a few times. The chain links TRBV19 to TRBJ2-1; D possibly uses TRBD1 or TRBD2 (5 bases each). With 3 bases removed from V and 3 bases from J, the gap between germline ends came to 12 bases. CDR1 and CDR2 from the germline V gene are LNHDA and SQIVND (reference sequence). The CDR3 covers 15 residues. The CDR3 DNA reads as TGTGCCAGTAGTATGAGGGGCGAGGGCTACAATGAGCAGTTCTTC. Its translation: CASSMRGEGYNEQFF.

The chain links TRBV5-4 to TRBJ2-3; D unresolved. The CDR3 spans 14 residues. Germline assignment: CDR1 SGHNT and CDR2 YYREEE (reference sequence). V gave up 2 bases and J gave up 5 bases, with 12 bases separating them. Here the CDR3 reads CASSFKISGDTQYF. DNA of the CDR3: TGTGCCAGCAGCTTCAAAATATCGGGAGATACGCAGTATTTT. Supplemented by reference TRBV5-4 and TRBJ2-3, the full variable domain reads ETGVTQSPTHLIKTRGQQVTLRCSSQSGHNTVSWYQQALGQGPQFIFQYYREEENGRGNFPPRFSGLQFPNYSSELNVNALELDDSALYLCASSFKISGDTQYFGPGTRLTVL.

The CDR3 loop is CASSSRQLAVHRTSSYNEQFF. The CDR3 DNA reads as TGTGCCAGCAGTTCACGGCAACTAGCGGTCCATCGAACGAGCTCCTACAATGAGCAGTTCTTC. V is TRBV28 and J is TRBJ2-1, with 8 bases lining up with TRBD2. V dropped 4 bases and J dropped 0; count of bases not matched to a gene: 20. This CDR3 is 21 amino acids long. Germline assignment: CDR1 MDHEN and CDR2 SYDVKM.

J is TRBJ2-1 and V is TRBV18; 10 positions agree with TRBD2. This CDR3 is built from 15 residues. Germline values: CDR1 KGHSH, CDR2 LQKENI. After removal of 3 bases from V and 7 bases from J, the junction contained 6 bases not matched to a gene. The CDR3: CASSPVAGGNNEQFF. Here the CDR3 DNA reads TGTGCCAGCTCACCGGTAGCGGGAGGAAATAATGAGCAGTTCTTC.

The chain recombines TRBV19 with TRBJ1-2, with 8 bases fitting TRBD1. V gave up 2 bases and J gave up 4 bases; unmatched junction bases: 6. This CDR3 is built from 15 residues. From germline, CDR1 is LNHDA and CDR2 SQIVND (reference sequence). The CDR3 protein is CASSILGQEIYGYTF. The CDR3 nucleotides read TGTGCCAGTAGTATATTGGGACAGGAGATCTATGGCTACACCTTC. The full variable domain, rest sourced from reference TRBV19 and TRBJ1-2, is DGGITQSPKYLFRKEGQNVTLSCEQNLNHDAMYWYRQDPGQGLRLIYYSQIVNDFQKGDIAEGYSVSREKKESFPLTVTSAQKNPTAFYLCASSILGQEIYGYTFGSGTRLTVV.